Following are 7 T cell receptor beta chains from one sample sequenced in a study of blood T cell repertoires in COVID-19. Sequencing used immunoSEQ multiplex PCR; TCRdb keeps in-frame clones, though not all of them. The sample comprises approximately 92,000 clones, 72% of which are singletons, and around 25% rests with the top ten. The sequenced material came from peripheral blood. The receptor set was obtained from a woman in her fifties or sixties in a cohort sampled during active or convalescent COVID-19.

The chain employs TRBV19 and TRBJ1-2; D call uncertain. The CDR3 loop spans 16 amino acids. From germline, CDR1 is LNHDA and CDR2 SQIVND (reference sequence). V lost 7 bases to trimming and J lost 8 bases, with 26 bases between them. CDR3 loop: CASNPSREARLGGYTF. In DNA, the CDR3 is TGTGCCAGTAACCCATCCCGGGAGGCTAGGTTAGGCGGCTACACCTTC.

The sample holds one count of this clone. This chain connects TRBV19 to TRBJ2-5; 9 positions agree with TRBD1. CDR3 length: 15 amino acids. V was clipped by 4 bases and J by 5 bases; unmatched bases: 8. Germline CDR1 reads LNHDA; CDR2 reads SQIVND (reference sequence). The CDR3 sequence is CASSTGTGFLETQYF. The DNA of the CDR3 is TGTGCCAGTAGTACCGGGACAGGGTTTCTGGAGACCCAGTACTTC.

The CDR3 region is CASSPGLAGYNEQFF. The CDR3 coding sequence is TGTGCCAGCAGCCCGGGACTAGCGGGGTACAATGAGCAGTTCTTC. The chain combines TRBV9 with TRBJ2-1; 13 nucleotides agree with TRBD2. Germline CDR1 and CDR2: SGDLS and YYNGEE. J gave up 4 bases and V 4 bases, and 2 bases lay outside the gene matches. The CDR3 has 15 amino acids.

The chain is built from TRBV19 and TRBJ2-5; TRBD2 aligns across 11 bases. With 4 bases clipped from V and 2 bases from J, the junction kept 12 bases outside the gene matches. CDR1 LNHDA and CDR2 SQIVND come from the germline V gene (reference sequence). The CDR3 length is 18 residues. CDR3 sequence: CASSKLAGGTTLQETQYF. Written as DNA, the CDR3 is TGTGCCAGTAGTAAATTAGCGGGGGGGACTACCCTACAAGAGACCCAGTACTTC.

As regards this clone: A far larger clone is a single base away, which makes a read error likely. The chain carries TRBV7-9 and TRBJ1-2, with D maybe TRBD1 (6 bases). The CDR3 totals 13 residues. V was pared by 5 bases and J by 2 bases, with 9 bases between. Germline V gene data show CDR1 as SEHNR and CDR2 as FQNEAQ (reference sequence). DNA of the CDR3: TGTGCCAGCAGCCCGGACAGAAACTATGGCTACACCTTC. As protein: CASSPDRNYGYTF.

In its sample, this clone was seen once. The rearrangement joins TRBV7-3 to TRBJ1-2; D perhaps matches TRBD1 (5 bases). From germline, CDR1 is SGHTA and CDR2 FQGTGA. This CDR3 is 13 amino acids long. V was cut by 4 bases and J by 7 bases, with 13 bases left in between. The CDR3 protein is CASSSGVRGGYTF. The CDR3 coding sequence is TGTGCCAGCAGCTCCGGAGTTAGGGGTGGCTACACCTTC.

This chain joins TRBV15 and TRBJ2-1; a weak D match, TRBD2 (7 bases). The CDR3 is 17 amino acids. Deletions cut 1 base from V and 1 base from J, with 14 bases between. Germline values: CDR1 LNHNV, CDR2 YYDKDF (reference sequence). The CDR3 sequence is CATSRGGGIGSYNEQFF. Here the CDR3 DNA reads TGTGCCACCAGCAGAGGGGGGGGCATCGGTTCCTACAATGAGCAGTTCTTC.